Following are 30 T cell receptor beta chains from one sample sequenced in a study of Ad26.COV2.S vaccination and SARS-CoV-2 variants. Here immunoSEQ multiplex PCR was the method, and the copy in TCRdb shows in-frame clones only, minus some. The repertoire holds around 300,000 clones, with approximately 86% as singletons. Noted treatment: some 20 received Ad26.COV2.S at low or high dose, single or two shots; 5 received placebo; per-sample allocation not given. Samples were taken on day 63 after the first vaccine or placebo injection. Source: peripheral blood, taken in a trial of Ad26.COV2.S vaccine versus placebo. Receptors were obtained from a person between 18 and 65 years old who received the Ad26.COV2.S COVID-19 vaccine or a placebo.

This rearrangement joins TRBV5-4 to TRBJ2-7; D uncertain. Deletions cut 1 base from V and 0 bases from J, with 5 bases between. CDR1 is SGHNT and CDR2 is YYREEE in the germline V gene (reference sequence). The CDR3 sequence is 13 residues long. The CDR3 region has the DNA TGTGCCAGCAGCTTGTACGGCTCCTACGAGCAGTACTTC. This gives the protein CASSLYGSYEQYF.

The chain links TRBV28 to TRBJ1-2, with a possible D match to TRBD1 (5 bases). The germline CDR1 and CDR2 sequences are MDHEN and SYDVKM. Trimming removed 7 bases from V and 7 bases from J, with 16 bases in between. The CDR3 spans 13 residues. The CDR3 nucleotides read TGTGCCAGCAACGGGGAGCGCGGGGGTGGCTACACCTTC. This gives the protein CASNGERGGGYTF.

The chain combines TRBV7-8 with TRBJ2-3, with a possible D match to TRBD2 (6 bases). Looked up from germline, CDR1 is SGHVS and CDR2 is FQNEAQ. The V and J ends lost 1 base and 4 bases respectively, with 12 bases between them. This CDR3 has 15 amino acids. In DNA form, the CDR3 reads TGTGCCAGCAGCTTAGTTTGGGGGGAGGCAGATACGCAGTATTTT. It translates to CASSLVWGEADTQYF.

The DNA for the CDR3 is TGTGCCAGCAGCTTGGCCGGGGCACAGGAAGGCGAGCAGTACTTC. As protein: CASSLAGAQEGEQYF. The chain couples TRBV5-4 to TRBJ2-7, with D tentatively TRBD1 or TRBD2 (5 bases each). There are 15 residues in the CDR3. CDR1 is SGHNT, CDR2 YYREEE, per germline (reference sequence). Deletions cut 0 bases from V and 6 bases from J, with 16 bases between.

On this clone: The conserved closing phenylalanine or tryptophan is absent in this CDR3, likely reflecting a read error. No DNA is shown, since the ends of the CDR3 on it are uncertain; the CDR3 is the one TCRdb lists. This sequence joins TRBV5-4 and TRBJ1-2. Germline values: CDR1 SGHNT, CDR2 YYREEE (reference sequence). The CDR3 has 11 amino acids, counting both end residues. The CDR3 sequence is CASSSLTGTKL.

This clone was seen many times. The rearrangement joins TRBV10-2 to TRBJ2-2; 9 bases map to TRBD2. Germline CDR1 WSHSY, CDR2 SAAADI. V dropped 2 bases and J dropped 4; count of bases not matched to a gene: 8. The CDR3 is 17 amino acids. CDR3 bases: TGCGCCAGCAGTGAGGCCGGGACTAGCTTTATCACCGGGGAGCTGTTTTTT. It yields the protein CASSEAGTSFITGELFF.

Details on this clone: Compared with germline, one end of the junction differs, possibly owing to a read error. This sequence joins TRBV13 and TRBJ2-5; a weak D match, TRBD2 (6 bases). The CDR3 runs 16 residues. Germline V gene sequence: CDR1 PRHDT, CDR2 FYEKMQ (reference sequence). CDR3 sequence (DNA): TGTGCCAGCAGCCGCGGGGTAGCGGTTCGTCAAGGGACCCAGTACTTC. It specifies CASSRGVAVRQGTQYF.

The gene calls are TRBV4-2 and TRBJ2-7; TRBD2 agrees at 15 bases. The germline gives CDR1 LGHNA, CDR2 YNFKEQ. This CDR3 contains 15 residues. V lost 5 bases and J lost 1; bases outside the gene matches: 0. The CDR3 DNA is TGTGCCAGCAGCGGGACTAGCGGGAGGTCCTACGAGCAGTACTTC. It specifies CASSGTSGRSYEQYF.

The chain links TRBV19 to TRBJ2-3; 7 nucleotides line up with TRBD1. The CDR3 runs 15 residues. V was clipped by 6 bases and J by 2 bases; unmatched bases: 8. Per germline, CDR1 LNHDA and CDR2 SQIVND (reference sequence). This CDR3 is CASRDRSTYTDTQYF. CDR3 DNA: TGTGCCAGTAGGGACAGGTCCACTTACACAGATACGCAGTATTTT.

The chain joins TRBV28 to TRBJ2-3; unclear D gene. Germline CDR1 reads MDHEN; CDR2 reads SYDVKM. V lost 7 bases and J 0 bases, leaving 17 bases between the germline ends. CDR3 size: 16 residues. The CDR3 is CASTMNLAASTDTQYF. The DNA of the CDR3 is TGTGCCAGCACCATGAACTTGGCCGCTAGCACAGATACGCAGTATTTT.

J is TRBJ1-2 and V is TRBV30; D remains ambiguous. The CDR3 is 13 amino acids. Trimming removed 4 bases from V and 7 bases from J, with 16 bases in between. CDR1 and CDR2 (germline): GTSNPN, SVGIG (reference sequence). The CDR3 DNA reads as TGTGCCTGGACTATTGCCGCGTACAGTGGCTACACCTTC. Protein: CAWTIAAYSGYTF.

The chain uses TRBV4-1 and TRBJ2-2; 11 bases are shared with TRBD2. The CDR3 runs to 21 residues. Germline lookup yields CDR1 MGHRA and CDR2 YSYEKL. With 3 bases clipped from V and 4 bases from J, the junction kept 19 bases outside the gene matches. CDR3 nucleotide sequence: TGCGCCAGCAGCCACCAAGTCCGGGCGACCTTAGCGGGGGGGCGCACCGGGGAGCTGTTTTTT. This codes for CASSHQVRATLAGGRTGELFF.

The CDR3 DNA follows: TGTGCCAGCAGTCGAATCCCGGGACAGGGAAAGTCTGGGGCCAACGTCCTGACTTTC. This gives the protein CASSRIPGQGKSGANVLTF. The chain joins TRBV5-6 to TRBJ2-6; 9 nucleotides line up with TRBD1. The germline CDR1 and CDR2 sequences are SGHDT and YYEEEE. V trimming: 5 bases; J trimming: 1 base; junction bases outside the gene matches: 13. CDR3 length: 19 residues.

The chain employs TRBV28 and TRBJ1-5; D might be TRBD1 (6 bases). This CDR3 comprises 17 residues. In germline, CDR1 is MDHEN, CDR2 SYDVKM. The ends were cut back, 6 bases at V and 1 base at J, with 19 bases in the middle. In DNA, the CDR3 is TGTGCCAGCAGGGCCTCCAGGGGCGGGGTGAGCAATCAGCCCCAGCATTTT. Encoded protein: CASRASRGGVSNQPQHF. Supplemented by reference TRBV28 and TRBJ1-5, the full variable domain reads DVKVTQSSRYLVKRTGEKVFLECVQDMDHENMFWYRQDPGLGLRLIYFSYDVKMKEKGDIPEGYSVSREKKERFSLILESASTNQTSMYLCASRASRGGVSNQPQHFGDGTRLSIL.

The chain employs TRBV7-2 and TRBJ2-7; TRBD2 agrees at 9 bases. The CDR3 loop spans 16 amino acids. CDR1 SGHTA and CDR2 FQGNSA come from the germline V gene. With 5 bases clipped from V and 3 bases from J, the junction kept 11 bases outside the gene matches. CDR3 nucleotides: TGTGCCAGCAGCCGTAGTATAGCTAGCGGGAACTACGAGCAGTACTTC. This gives the protein CASSRSIASGNYEQYF.

The V and J genes are TRBV30 and TRBJ1-2; the D gene is possibly TRBD1 (5 bases). The CDR3 sequence is 14 residues long. Germline-derived CDR1 and CDR2 are GTSNPN and SVGIG (reference sequence). The ends were cut back, 2 bases at V and 5 bases at J, with 15 bases in the middle. CDR3 DNA: TGTGCCTGGAGTCCCACGCAGGGTGGTTATGGCTACACCTTC. Amino acids: CAWSPTQGGYGYTF.

This clone showed up just a few times. The CDR3 bases are TGTGCCAGCTCACCACCGACAGGGGCTGGCTACACCTTC. Amino acid sequence: CASSPPTGAGYTF. The rearrangement links TRBV18 to TRBJ1-2, with 8 bases fitting TRBD1. Germline lookup yields CDR1 KGHSH and CDR2 LQKENI. The CDR3 covers 13 residues. Trimming removed 0 bases from V and 7 bases from J; junction bases left unmatched: 1.

This clone was recorded a few times. The rearrangement uses TRBV28 and TRBJ2-7, with 15 bases that match TRBD2. V lost 6 bases and J lost 6; bases outside the gene matches: 6. CDR1 MDHEN and CDR2 SYDVKM come from the germline V gene. CDR3 length equals 15 residues. CDR3 DNA: TGTGCCAGCAGGCGGACTAGCGGGAGGGCCGGCGAGCAGTACTTC. Residues: CASRRTSGRAGEQYF.

This sequence joins TRBV7-9 and TRBJ2-3; D might be TRBD1 (6 bases). Germline V gives CDR1 SEHNR, CDR2 FQNEAQ (reference sequence). The CDR3 is 14 residues long. V was clipped by 5 bases and J by 6 bases, with 15 bases between them. CDR3 nucleotides: TGTGCCAGCAGCCAAAACTTGGGGGCGGATACGCAGTATTTT. Translating gives CASSQNLGADTQYF. Supplemented by reference TRBV7-9 and TRBJ2-3, the full variable domain reads DTGVSQNPRHKITKRGQNVTFRCDPISEHNRLYWYRQTLGQGPEFLTYFQNEAQLEKSRLLSDRFSAERPKGSFSTLEIQRTEQGDSAMYLCASSQNLGADTQYFGPGTRLTVL.

This clone appeared a single time. The rearrangement uses TRBV28 and TRBJ2-7; possibly TRBD1 for D (5 bases). CDR1 is MDHEN, CDR2 SYDVKM, per germline. The CDR3 has 16 amino acids. Trimming cost V 3 bases and J 5 bases, with 20 bases left between them. The CDR3 DNA sequence: TGTGCCAGCAGTTTTGATGTCGGCAGGGCGAGTCACGAGCAGTACTTC. Protein: CASSFDVGRASHEQYF. Using reference TRBV28 and TRBJ2-7 for the parts outside the CDR3, the full variable domain is DVKVTQSSRYLVKRTGEKVFLECVQDMDHENMFWYRQDPGLGLRLIYFSYDVKMKEKGDIPEGYSVSREKKERFSLILESASTNQTSMYLCASSFDVGRASHEQYFGPGTRLTVT.

The chain combines TRBV2 with TRBJ2-7; a weak D match, TRBD1 (6 bases). The V gene's germline CDR1 is SNHLY and CDR2 FYNNEI. The CDR3 runs 11 residues. V shed 3 bases and J shed 10 bases, with 10 bases lying between them. CDR3 DNA: TGTGCCAGCAGTGACAGGGGACCCCAGTACTTC. It yields the protein CASSDRGPQYF.

This clone was observed a few times. The chain has TRBV7-9 and TRBJ1-2; D is possibly TRBD1 (5 bases). CDR1 is SEHNR, CDR2 FQNEAQ, per germline (reference sequence). Trimming took 11 bases from V and 2 from J, leaving 12 bases between them. The CDR3 totals 12 residues. CDR3 nucleotides: TGTGCCTCGGGAGGGGAGAACTATGGCTACACCTTC. Protein sequence: CASGGENYGYTF. Using reference TRBV7-9 and TRBJ1-2 for the parts outside the CDR3, the full variable domain is DTGVSQNPRHKITKRGQNVTFRCDPISEHNRLYWYRQTLGQGPEFLTYFQNEAQLEKSRLLSDRFSAERPKGSFSTLEIQRTEQGDSAMYLCASGGENYGYTFGSGTRLTVV.

The gene calls are TRBV4-3 and TRBJ1-6; D uncertain. CDR1 and CDR2 (germline): LGHNA, YSLEER. Between the trimmed V and J ends, which lost 1 base and 7 bases, there was a span of 14 bases. The CDR3 contains 16 residues. CDR3 coding DNA: TGCGCCAGCAGCCAAGCTAACGGGGTTGACAATTCACCCCTCCACTTT. This codes for CASSQANGVDNSPLHF.

A note on this clone: The same CDR3 also results from other DNA sequences found in this sample. The CDR3 DNA reads TGTGCCTGGAGGGGACAGGGGGCGGGTGGCTACACCTTC. Its protein is CAWRGQGAGGYTF. The chain has TRBV30 and TRBJ1-2, with 12 bases aligning to TRBD1. This CDR3 has 13 amino acids. J gave up 7 bases and V 3 bases, and 3 bases lay outside the gene matches. The germline V gene encodes CDR1 GTSNPN and CDR2 SVGIG (reference sequence). Filled out from reference TRBV30 and TRBJ1-2, the complete variable domain reads SQTIHQWPATLVQPVGSPLSLECTVEGTSNPNLYWYRQAAGRGLQLLFYSVGIGQISSEVPQNLSASRPQDRQFILSSKKLLLSDSGFYLCAWRGQGAGGYTFGSGTRLTVV.

A word on this clone: At one end the junction does not follow the germline gene, possibly because of a read error. The chain couples TRBV25-1 to TRBJ1-1; TRBD1 might be the D (6 bases). CDR3 length: 14 amino acids. CDR1 and CDR2 (germline): MGHDK, SYGVNS. CDR3 in amino acids: CASRESGTLAEAFF. In DNA, the CDR3 is TGTGCCAGCAGGGAATCCGGGACACTGGCTGAAGCTTTCTTT.

The count of this clone is one. J is TRBJ2-7 and V is TRBV12-2. TRBV12-2 is recorded as a pseudogene. The CDR3 spans 12 residues. The CDR3 sequence is CASRLELYEQYF. The CDR3 bases are TGTGCAAGTCGTTTAGAGTTATACGAGCAGTACTTC.

The genes are TRBV2 and TRBJ1-1; maybe TRBD1 (6 bases). CDR3 length: 14 residues. CDR1 and CDR2 (germline): SNHLY, FYNNEI. The V end was cut by 6 bases, the J end by 2 bases, with 13 bases between. The CDR3 DNA reads as TGTGCCAGCAGATCAGGGGCCAGCAACACTGAAGCTTTCTTT. Protein product: CASRSGASNTEAFF. Together with reference TRBV2 and TRBJ1-1, the CDR3 gives the full variable domain: EPEVTQTPSHQVTQMGQEVILRCVPISNHLYFYWYRQILGQKVEFLVSFYNNEISEKSEIFDDQFSVERPDGSNFTLKIRSTKLEDSAMYFCASRSGASNTEAFFGQGTRLTVV.

The table lists this clone with a count of one. V usage is TRBV5-6 and J usage is TRBJ2-6; D may correspond to TRBD1 or TRBD2 (6 bases each). Germline-derived CDR1 and CDR2 are SGHDT and YYEEEE. V was clipped by 3 bases and J by 1 base, with 8 bases between them. The CDR3 has 15 amino acids. The CDR3 DNA follows: TGTGCCAGCAGCTGGAGGGGGTCTGGGGCCAACGTCCTGACTTTC. Encoded protein: CASSWRGSGANVLTF. Using reference TRBV5-6 and TRBJ2-6 for the parts outside the CDR3, the full variable domain is DAGVTQSPTHLIKTRGQQVTLRCSPKSGHDTVSWYQQALGQGPQFIFQYYEEEERQRGNFPDRFSGHQFPNYSSELNVNALLLGDSALYLCASSWRGSGANVLTFGAGSRLTVL.

This clone was picked up one time. This sequence joins TRBV28 and TRBJ2-3; D not certain. The germline V gene encodes CDR1 MDHEN and CDR2 SYDVKM. CDR3 length: 16 amino acids. Trimming left V 2 bases short and J 2 bases short, with 14 bases between. This chain's CDR3 is CASSLVLGAITDTQYF. CDR3 DNA: TGTGCCAGCAGTTTAGTTCTGGGCGCAATCACAGATACGCAGTATTTT. Supplemented by reference TRBV28 and TRBJ2-3, the full variable domain reads DVKVTQSSRYLVKRTGEKVFLECVQDMDHENMFWYRQDPGLGLRLIYFSYDVKMKEKGDIPEGYSVSREKKERFSLILESASTNQTSMYLCASSLVLGAITDTQYFGPGTRLTVL.

This clone was recorded only once. V usage is TRBV19 and J usage is TRBJ2-1; TRBD2 matches at 11 bases. The J segment lost 7 bases and the V segment lost 10 bases, leaving 12 bases of the junction unmatched. This CDR3 is 15 amino acids long. The V gene's germline CDR1 is LNHDA and CDR2 SQIVND (reference sequence). In DNA form, the CDR3 reads TGTGCCACCCAGATTAGCGGGGGGGTAGGGAATGAGCAGTTCTTC. This codes for CATQISGGVGNEQFF.